This passage covers 10 T cell receptor beta chains from one sample sequenced in a study of blood T cell repertoires in COVID-19. The table came from immunoSEQ multiplex PCR; TCRdb's copy has only in-frame clones and leaves some out. The sample has hundreds of thousands of clones; 90% to 95% are singletons. The sequenced material came from peripheral blood. Every receptor here comes from a man in his sixties with COVID-19, enrolled during active disease.

The rearrangement links TRBV5-6 to TRBJ2-5; tentative D call: TRBD2 (6 bases). The CDR3 runs to 15 residues. Trimming pared 1 base from V and 4 bases from J, leaving 14 bases between. Germline values: CDR1 SGHDT, CDR2 YYEEEE. The CDR3 bases are TGTGCCAGCAGCTTGCGAGCCCTGGGGGGAGAGACCCAGTACTTC. As protein: CASSLRALGGETQYF.

The chain carries TRBV9 and TRBJ1-1; 10 bases are a match to TRBD1. The J segment lost 6 bases and the V segment lost 0 bases, leaving 2 bases of the junction unmatched. This CDR3 has 14 residues. Germline values: CDR1 SGDLS, CDR2 YYNGEE. Written as DNA, the CDR3 is TGTGCCAGCAGCGTAGGACAGGGGGCCCCTGAAGCTTTCTTT. Protein product: CASSVGQGAPEAFF.

The chain has TRBV18 and TRBJ1-4; no clear D. The CDR3 sequence is 13 residues long. CDR1 and CDR2 (germline): KGHSH, LQKENI. V lost 1 base and J lost 6, with 6 bases in between. CDR3 DNA sequence: TGTGCCAGCTCACCACTAGCGGATGAAAAACTGTTTTTT. Translation: CASSPLADEKLFF. The entire variable domain, with the rest obtained from reference TRBV18 and TRBJ1-4, is as follows: NAGVMQNPRHLVRRRGQEARLRCSPMKGHSHVYWYRQLPEEGLKFMVYLQKENIIDESGMPKERFSAEFPKEGPSILRIQQVVRGDSAAYFCASSPLADEKLFFGSGTQLSVL.

The V call is TRBV7-2, the J call TRBJ1-2; D not resolved. The V end was cut by 2 bases, the J end by 8 bases, with 15 bases between. The CDR3 totals 14 residues. Germline loops: CDR1 SGHTA, CDR2 FQGNSA. The CDR3: CASSLWHQAKGYTF. CDR3 nucleotides: TGTGCCAGCAGCTTATGGCATCAAGCGAAAGGCTACACCTTC.

The chain has TRBV28 and TRBJ2-4, with unresolved D. Germline CDR1 and CDR2: MDHEN and SYDVKM. The CDR3 loop spans 11 amino acids. The CDR3 protein is CCVVAKNIQYF. CDR3 coding DNA: TGTTGTGTAGTAGCCAAAAACATTCAGTACTTC.

The genes are TRBV4-1 and TRBJ1-3; 7 nucleotides match TRBD1. CDR3 length equals 17 residues. Germline V gives CDR1 MGHRA, CDR2 YSYEKL. V shed 2 bases, J shed 0 bases, and the junction held 7 bases outside the gene matches. DNA for the CDR3: TGCGCCAGCAGCCAATCACAGGGGTCTTACTCTGGAAACACCATATATTTT. It translates to CASSQSQGSYSGNTIYF.

V and J are TRBV18 and TRBJ2-7; TRBD1 aligns across 9 bases. CDR3 length equals 18 residues. V gave up 3 bases and J gave up 0 bases; unmatched junction bases: 12. In germline, CDR1 is KGHSH, CDR2 LQKENI. As DNA, the CDR3 is TGTGCCAGCTCACCGAGGGGTCTGGGGACAGGGAGCTCCTACGAGCAGTACTTC. Its translation: CASSPRGLGTGSSYEQYF. The complete variable domain, with remaining parts taken from reference TRBV18 and TRBJ2-7, reads NAGVMQNPRHLVRRRGQEARLRCSPMKGHSHVYWYRQLPEEGLKFMVYLQKENIIDESGMPKERFSAEFPKEGPSILRIQQVVRGDSAAYFCASSPRGLGTGSSYEQYFGPGTRLTVT.

The rearrangement uses TRBV7-9 and TRBJ1-2; 8 positions match TRBD1. This CDR3 contains 16 residues. Germline assignment: CDR1 SEHNR and CDR2 FQNEAQ (reference sequence). V was clipped by 5 bases and J by 4 bases; unmatched bases: 12. The CDR3 sequence: CASSLPTGGRIYGYTF. CDR3 sequence (DNA): TGTGCCAGCAGCCTCCCAACAGGGGGACGAATCTATGGCTACACCTTC.

This clone has a single count. The V call is TRBV2, the J call TRBJ2-1, with D possibly TRBD1 on 5 matching bases. Looked up from germline, CDR1 is SNHLY and CDR2 is FYNNEI. V lost 2 bases and J lost 6, with 11 bases in between. The length of the CDR3 is 14 residues. The CDR3 region is CASSERAGPNEQFF. DNA of the CDR3: TGTGCCAGCAGTGAAAGGGCAGGGCCCAATGAGCAGTTCTTC.

The rearrangement joins TRBV21-1 to TRBJ2-3; the table calls TRBD1, which could not be checked here. TRBV21-1 is deemed a pseudogene. The CDR3 has 15 residues. In DNA form, the CDR3 reads TGTGCCAGCAGCAAGGTGGCACCACAGGAGGATACGCAGTATTTT. Its translation is CASSKVAPQEDTQYF.